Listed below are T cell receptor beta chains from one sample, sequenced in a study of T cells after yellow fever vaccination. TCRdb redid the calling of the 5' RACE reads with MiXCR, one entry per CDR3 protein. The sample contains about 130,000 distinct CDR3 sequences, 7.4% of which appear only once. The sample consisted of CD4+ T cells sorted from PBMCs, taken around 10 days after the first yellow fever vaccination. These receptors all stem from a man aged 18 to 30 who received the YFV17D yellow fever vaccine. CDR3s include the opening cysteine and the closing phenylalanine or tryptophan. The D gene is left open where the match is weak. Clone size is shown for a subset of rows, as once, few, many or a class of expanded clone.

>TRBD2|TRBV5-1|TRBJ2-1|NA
TGCGCCAGCAGCTTAAACGGGGGGGCCTCCTACAATGAGCAGTTCTTC
CASSLNGGASYNEQFF
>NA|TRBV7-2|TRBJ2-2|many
TGTGCCAGCATTCTAGAGGCAGCGAACACCGGGGAGCTGTTTTTT
CASILEAANTGELFF
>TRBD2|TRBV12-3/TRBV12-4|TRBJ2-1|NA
TGTGCCAGCAGTTTAGCCCTGGCTAGCGGGGGGGGATCCTACAATGAGCAGTTCTTC
CASSLALASGGGSYNEQFF
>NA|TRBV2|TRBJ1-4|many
TGTGCCACCCGCGAGGATGGAGGGAGAGAAAAACTGTTTTTT
CATREDGGREKLFF
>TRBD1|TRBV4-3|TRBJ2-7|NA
TGCGCCAGCAGCCAAGACATCCGACCCGACAGGGGTGACGAGCAGTACTTC
CASSQDIRPDRGDEQYF
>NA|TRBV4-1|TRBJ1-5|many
TGCGCCAGCAGCCCCGTTGCGAAAAATCAGCCCCAGCATTTT
CASSPVAKNQPQHF
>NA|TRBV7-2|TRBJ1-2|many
TGTGCCAGCAGCTTCGACGGTCGCTATGGCTACACCTTC
CASSFDGRYGYTF
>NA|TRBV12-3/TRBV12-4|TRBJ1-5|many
TGTGCCAGCAGTCCCCTTGACAGGAATCAGCCCCAGCATTTT
CASSPLDRNQPQHF
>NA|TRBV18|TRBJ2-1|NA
TGTGCCAGCTCACCTGGGAGTGGGGAGTTCTTC
CASSPGSGEFF
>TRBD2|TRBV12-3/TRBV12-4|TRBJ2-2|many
TGTGCCAGCAGCCCCTTACAGCGGGGGAACACCGGGGAGCTGTTTTTT
CASSPLQRGNTGELFF
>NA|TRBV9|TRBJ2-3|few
TGTGCCAGCAGCGGAGGGGGGTCAGATACGCAGTATTTT
CASSGGGSDTQYF
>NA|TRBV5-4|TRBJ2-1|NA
TGTGCCAGCAGCTTAAGGCAGGTGGTCTACAATGAGCAGTTCTTC
CASSLRQVVYNEQFF
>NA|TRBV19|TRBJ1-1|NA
TGTGCCAGTACCAAAGGGGCAGCGTCCTCCGAAGCTTTCTTT
CASTKGAASSEAFF
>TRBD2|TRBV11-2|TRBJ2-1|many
TGTGCCAGCAGCCTTGGACTAGCGTCCTACAATGAGCAGTTCTTC
CASSLGLASYNEQFF
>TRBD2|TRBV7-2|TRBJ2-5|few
TGTGCCAGCAGCTTAGCTAGCGGGGGGGCGGCAGAGACCCAGTACTTC
CASSLASGGAAETQYF
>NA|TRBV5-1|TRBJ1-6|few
TGCGCCAGCAGCTTTTTTATGGCCGGTCGTTCACCCCTCCACTTT
CASSFFMAGRSPLHF
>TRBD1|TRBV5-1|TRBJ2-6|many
TGCGCCAGCAGCTGGGACAGGGGGCGCATATTGGCGTCTGGGGCCAACGTCCTGACTTTC
CASSWDRGRILASGANVLTF
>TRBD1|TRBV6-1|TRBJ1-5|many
TGTGCCAGCAGAGAGACAACAGGGGGCGGCAATCAGCCCCAGCATTTT
CASRETTGGGNQPQHF
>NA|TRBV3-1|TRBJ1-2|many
TGTGCCACCAGTTTCGGGAACTATGGCTACACCTTC
CATSFGNYGYTF
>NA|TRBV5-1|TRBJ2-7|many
TGCGCCAGCAGCTTTATAGAAGGTAGATACGAGCAGTACTTC
CASSFIEGRYEQYF
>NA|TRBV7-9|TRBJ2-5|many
TGTGCCAGCAGCTTACCAGGGAACCTTAAAGAGACCCAGTACTTC
CASSLPGNLKETQYF
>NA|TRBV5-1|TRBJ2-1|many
TGCGCCAGCAGGCTTCGGGGGGACAGAGCATACAATGAGCAGTTCTTC
CASRLRGDRAYNEQFF
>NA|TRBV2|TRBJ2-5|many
TGTGCCAGCAGCCAGCGAGGGGAAGAGACCCAGTACTTC
CASSQRGEETQYF
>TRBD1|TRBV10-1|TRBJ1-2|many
TGCGCCAGTAGTTCGGGACAGGGATCGTGGGGCTACACCTTC
CASSSGQGSWGYTF
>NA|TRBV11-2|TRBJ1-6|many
TGTGCCAGCAGCTTAGATGGACCCACTAATTCACCCCTCCACTTT
CASSLDGPTNSPLHF
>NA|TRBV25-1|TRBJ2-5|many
TGTGCCAGCTGGGGAGTGTCGGAGACCCAGTACTTC
CASWGVSETQYF
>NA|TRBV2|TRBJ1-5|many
TGTGCCAGCAGTCGCGACAGGATGAGCAATCAGCCCCAGCATTTT
CASSRDRMSNQPQHF
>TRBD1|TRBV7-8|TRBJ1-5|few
TGTGCCAGCAGCCCCCGACTGGACAGGCTGGACAATCAGCCCCAGCATTTT
CASSPRLDRLDNQPQHF
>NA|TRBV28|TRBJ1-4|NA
TGTGCCAGCGGCGCTGAAAAACTGTTTTTT
CASGAEKLFF
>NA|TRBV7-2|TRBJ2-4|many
TGTGCCAGCAGCTCCCAGGGAGCAGACATTCAGTACTTC
CASSSQGADIQYF
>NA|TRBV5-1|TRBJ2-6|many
TGCGCCAGCAGCTCAAGCCTTGGGGCCTCTGGGGCCAACGTCCTGACTTTC
CASSSSLGASGANVLTF